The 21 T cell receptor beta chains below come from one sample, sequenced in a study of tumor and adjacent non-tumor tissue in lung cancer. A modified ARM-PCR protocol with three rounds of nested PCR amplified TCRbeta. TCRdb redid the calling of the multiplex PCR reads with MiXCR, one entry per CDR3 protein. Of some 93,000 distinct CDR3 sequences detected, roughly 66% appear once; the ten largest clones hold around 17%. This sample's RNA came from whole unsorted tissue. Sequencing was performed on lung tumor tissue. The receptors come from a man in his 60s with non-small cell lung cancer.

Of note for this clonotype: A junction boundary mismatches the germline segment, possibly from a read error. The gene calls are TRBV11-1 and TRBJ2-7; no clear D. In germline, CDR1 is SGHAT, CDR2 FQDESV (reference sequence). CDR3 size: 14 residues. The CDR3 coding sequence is TGTGCCAGCAGCTTTCCCGGCAGCGTCTACGCGCAGTACTTC. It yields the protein CASSFPGSVYAQYF.

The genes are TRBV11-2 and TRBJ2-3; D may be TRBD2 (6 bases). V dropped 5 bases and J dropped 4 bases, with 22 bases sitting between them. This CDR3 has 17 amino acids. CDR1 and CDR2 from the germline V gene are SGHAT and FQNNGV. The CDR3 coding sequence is TGTGCCAGCAGCCTTCCAGGCCTCGGGGGTGGGGCAGATACGCAGTATTTT. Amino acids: CASSLPGLGGGADTQYF.

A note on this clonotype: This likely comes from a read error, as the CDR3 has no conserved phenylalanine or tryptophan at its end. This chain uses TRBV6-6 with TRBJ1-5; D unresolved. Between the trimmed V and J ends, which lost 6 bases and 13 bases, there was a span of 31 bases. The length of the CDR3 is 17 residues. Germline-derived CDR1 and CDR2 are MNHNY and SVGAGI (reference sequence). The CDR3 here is CASRPRVTAFGNRSQHY. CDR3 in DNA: TGTGCCAGCAGGCCCCGGGTCACGGCGTTTGGCAATCGGTCACAGCATTAT.

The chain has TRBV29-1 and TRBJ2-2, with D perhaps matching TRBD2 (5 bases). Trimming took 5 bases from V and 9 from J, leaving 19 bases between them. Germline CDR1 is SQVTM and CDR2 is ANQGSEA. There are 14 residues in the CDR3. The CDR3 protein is CSVSVVGRTWELFF. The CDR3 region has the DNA TGCAGCGTTAGTGTTGTAGGGCGGACTTGGGAGCTGTTTTTT.

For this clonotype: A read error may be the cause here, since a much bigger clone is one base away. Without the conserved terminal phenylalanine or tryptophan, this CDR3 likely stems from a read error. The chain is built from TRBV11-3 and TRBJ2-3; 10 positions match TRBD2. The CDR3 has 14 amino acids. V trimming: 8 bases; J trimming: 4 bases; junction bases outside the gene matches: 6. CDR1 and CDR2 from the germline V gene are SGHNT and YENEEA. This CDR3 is CASGPGLAADTQYS. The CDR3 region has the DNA TGTGCCAGCGGCCCCGGACTAGCGGCAGATACGCAGTATTCT.

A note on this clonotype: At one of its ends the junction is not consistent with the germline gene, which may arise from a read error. The chain's CDR3 is CTSKTSSGMSTDTQYF. CDR3 coding DNA: TGTACCAGCAAGACCTCTAGCGGGATGTCAACAGATACGCAGTATTTT. This rearrangement joins TRBV28 to TRBJ2-3; 9 bases map to TRBD2. Germline loops: CDR1 MDHEN, CDR2 SYDVKM. CDR3 length: 16 amino acids.

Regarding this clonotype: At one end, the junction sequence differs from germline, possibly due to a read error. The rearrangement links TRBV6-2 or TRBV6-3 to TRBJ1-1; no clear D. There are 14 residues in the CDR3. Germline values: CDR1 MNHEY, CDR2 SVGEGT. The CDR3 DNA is TGTGCCAGCAGTAGGGAGGGAGTGAACACTGAAGCCTTCTTT. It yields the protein CASSREGVNTEAFF.

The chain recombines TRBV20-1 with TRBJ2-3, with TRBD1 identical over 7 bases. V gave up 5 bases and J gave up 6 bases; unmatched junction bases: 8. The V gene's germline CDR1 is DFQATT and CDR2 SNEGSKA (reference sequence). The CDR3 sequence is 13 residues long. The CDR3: CSAARTGHDTQYF. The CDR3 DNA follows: TGCAGTGCTGCCCGGACAGGCCACGATACGCAGTATTTT.

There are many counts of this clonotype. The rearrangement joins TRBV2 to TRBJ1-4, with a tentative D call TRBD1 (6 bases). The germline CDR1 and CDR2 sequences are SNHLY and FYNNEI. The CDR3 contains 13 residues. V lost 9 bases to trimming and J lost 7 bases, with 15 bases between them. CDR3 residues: CASEDSGGEKLFF. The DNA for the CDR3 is TGTGCCAGTGAGGACAGCGGAGGTGAAAAACTGTTTTTT.

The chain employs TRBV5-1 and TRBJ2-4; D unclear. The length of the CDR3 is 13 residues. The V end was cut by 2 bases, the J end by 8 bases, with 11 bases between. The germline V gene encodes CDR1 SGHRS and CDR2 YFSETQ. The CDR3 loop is CASSFVGIDIQYF. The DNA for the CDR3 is TGCGCCAGCAGCTTTGTAGGGATTGACATTCAGTACTTC.

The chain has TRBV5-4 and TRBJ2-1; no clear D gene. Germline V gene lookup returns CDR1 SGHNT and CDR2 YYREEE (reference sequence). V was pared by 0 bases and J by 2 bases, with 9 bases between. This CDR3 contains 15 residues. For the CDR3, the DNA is TGTGCCAGCAGCTTGGTTGTACTGGCCTACAATGAGCAGTTCTTC. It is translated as CASSLVVLAYNEQFF.

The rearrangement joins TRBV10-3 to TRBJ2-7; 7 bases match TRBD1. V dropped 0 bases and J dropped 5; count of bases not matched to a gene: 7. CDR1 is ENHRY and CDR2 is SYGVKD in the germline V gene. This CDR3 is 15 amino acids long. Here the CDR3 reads CAISESQVQGHEQYF. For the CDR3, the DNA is TGTGCCATCAGTGAGTCACAGGTACAGGGGCACGAGCAGTACTTC.

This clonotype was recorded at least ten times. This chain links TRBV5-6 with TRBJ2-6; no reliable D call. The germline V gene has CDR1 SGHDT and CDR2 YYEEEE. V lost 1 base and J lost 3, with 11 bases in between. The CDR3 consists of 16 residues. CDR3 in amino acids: CASSLFVGVGANVLTF. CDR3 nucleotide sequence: TGTGCCAGCAGCTTGTTTGTCGGCGTTGGGGCCAACGTCCTGACTTTC.

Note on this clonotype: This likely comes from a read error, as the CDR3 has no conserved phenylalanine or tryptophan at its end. For the CDR3, the DNA is TGTGCTAGCAGTCTCCTCGGTGGCTACACCCTC. The encoded protein is CASSLLGGYTL. This chain links TRBV28 with TRBJ1-2, with unresolved D. The CDR3 consists of 11 residues. Germline CDR1 is MDHEN and CDR2 is SYDVKM.

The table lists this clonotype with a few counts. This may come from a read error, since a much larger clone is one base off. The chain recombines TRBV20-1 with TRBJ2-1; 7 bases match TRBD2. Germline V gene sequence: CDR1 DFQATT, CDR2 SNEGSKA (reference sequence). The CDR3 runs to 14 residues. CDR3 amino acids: CSARLADTYSEQFF. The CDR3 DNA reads TGCAGTGCTAGGCTAGCGGATACCTACAGTGAGCAGTTCTTC.

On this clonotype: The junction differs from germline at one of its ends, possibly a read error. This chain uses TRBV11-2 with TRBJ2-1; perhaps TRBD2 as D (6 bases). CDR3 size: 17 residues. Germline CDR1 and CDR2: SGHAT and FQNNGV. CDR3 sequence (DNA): TGTGCCAGCAGTTTAGTGGGGGGACTGCCTTACCGAGGGGAACAGTTCTTC. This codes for CASSLVGGLPYRGEQFF.

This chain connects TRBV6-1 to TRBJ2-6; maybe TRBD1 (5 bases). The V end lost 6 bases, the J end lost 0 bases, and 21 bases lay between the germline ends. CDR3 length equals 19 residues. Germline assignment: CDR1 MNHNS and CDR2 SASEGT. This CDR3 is CASRPRTWLEVSGANVLTF. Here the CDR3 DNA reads TGTGCCAGCAGGCCTAGGACATGGTTGGAAGTCTCTGGGGCCAACGTCCTGACTTTC.

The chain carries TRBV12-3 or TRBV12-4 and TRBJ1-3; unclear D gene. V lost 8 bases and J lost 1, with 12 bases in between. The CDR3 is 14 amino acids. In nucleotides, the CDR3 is TGTGCCAGCTGTGTCGGTATATCTGGAAACACCATATATTTT. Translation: CASCVGISGNTIYF.

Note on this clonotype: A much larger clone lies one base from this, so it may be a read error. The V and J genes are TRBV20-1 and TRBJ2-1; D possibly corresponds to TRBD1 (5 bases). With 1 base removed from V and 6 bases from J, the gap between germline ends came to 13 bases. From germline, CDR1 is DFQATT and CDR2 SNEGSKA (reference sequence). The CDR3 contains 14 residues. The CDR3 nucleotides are TGCAGTGCTAGAGCGTCGACAGCCTTCAATGAGCAGTTCTTC. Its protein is CSARASTAFNEQFF.

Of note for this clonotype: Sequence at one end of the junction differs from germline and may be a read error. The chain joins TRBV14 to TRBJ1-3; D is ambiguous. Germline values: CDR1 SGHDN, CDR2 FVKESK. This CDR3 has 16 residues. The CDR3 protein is CANSQVTTFSGNIIYF. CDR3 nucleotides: TGTGCCAACAGCCAAGTAACAACATTCTCTGGAAACATCATATATTTT.

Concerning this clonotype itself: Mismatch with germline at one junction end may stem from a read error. CDR3 sequence: CTSSPGIGDEQYF. CDR3 nucleotide sequence: TGTACCAGCAGTCCCGGGATAGGGGACGAGCAGTACTTC. This chain uses TRBV12-3 or TRBV12-4 with TRBJ2-7; perhaps D is TRBD1 or TRBD2 (5 bases each). This CDR3 spans 13 amino acids.